This T cell receptor beta chain was documented in a study of chemoradiotherapy in HPV16-positive cancers. About this clone: Its antigen is still unknown.

Profiled with immunoSEQ multiplex PCR; TCRdb holds only in-frame clones, not every one. The data contain about 30,000 clones, around 93% of them singletons. Study-wide results and caveats: In HPV16-positive patients, HPV-responsive T-cell expansion tracked better recurrence-free survival. Functional assays defining HPV-specific T cells used only a couple of HPV16-positive patients. During treatment, candidate HPV-specific clones and E7-related motifs expanded in tumor.

V lost 4 bases, J lost 6 bases, and 7 bases stayed unmatched. The CDR3 is made up of 14 amino acids. CDR1 and CDR2 from the germline V gene are SGHKS and YYEKEE (reference sequence). V usage is TRBV5-5 and J usage is TRBJ1-2; 9 bases are shared with TRBD1. The material was blood, obtained from a patient who underwent chemoradiotherapy. This receptor was obtained from a human donor with HPV-associated anogenital cancer. The CDR3, as DNA: TGTGCCAGCAGCCAACAGGGGGCGCGGAATGGCTACACCTTC. Translating it yields CASSQQGARNGYTF.